This TCR beta chain was sequenced in a study of shared clonotypes between healthy human individuals. The length of the CDR3 is 15 residues. Germline loops: CDR1 MDHEN, CDR2 SYDVKM. Unmatched junction bases numbered 9, after V lost 6 bases and J lost 4 bases. Repertoires were generated with immunoSEQ multiplex PCR, while TCRdb's copy carries only in-frame clones and drops some. The profile shows millions of clones, 85% to 95% of them singletons. Sequenced: naive CD4+ T cells sorted from blood. As for subset: CD45RA+ positively selected. The chain employs TRBV28 and TRBJ2-3; TRBD2 aligns across 8 bases. This sequence originates from a man aged 18 to 29 in good health. In DNA, the CDR3 is TGTGCCAGCAGGTCCCCGGGACTAGGGGCAGATACGCAGTATTTT. It yields the protein CASRSPGLGADTQYF.